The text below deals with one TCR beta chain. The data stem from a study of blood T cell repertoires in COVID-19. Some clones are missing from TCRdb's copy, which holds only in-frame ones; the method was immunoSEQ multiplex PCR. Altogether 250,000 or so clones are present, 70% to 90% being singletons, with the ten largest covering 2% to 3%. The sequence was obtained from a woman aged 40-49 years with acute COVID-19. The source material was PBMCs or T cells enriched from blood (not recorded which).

The CDR3: CASSPLRVELFF. The CDR3 DNA is TGTGCCAGCAGCCCTCTACGGGTGGAGCTGTTTTTT. The V and J genes are TRBV11-2 and TRBJ2-2; no clear D. The germline gives CDR1 SGHAT, CDR2 FQNNGV. V lost 5 bases, J lost 10 bases, and 11 bases lay in between. The CDR3 sequence is 12 residues long.